One and the same sample provided the 10 T cell receptor beta chains below, sequenced in a study of blood T cell repertoires in COVID-19. This table comes from immunoSEQ multiplex PCR, and its TCRdb copy is limited to in-frame clones, with some not included. The table includes about 250,000 clones, around 83% detected once. Sequenced: peripheral blood. The receptors were sampled from a middle-aged man with active or convalescent COVID-19.

This clone was observed a single time. The chain joins TRBV4-1 to TRBJ1-4; unclear D gene. The V and J ends lost 2 bases and 10 bases respectively, with 14 bases between them. The CDR3 is 14 residues long. From germline, CDR1 is MGHRA and CDR2 YSYEKL. In DNA form, the CDR3 reads TGCGCCAGCAGCCAAACAGAAGCAGTGGGAAAACTGTTTTTT. This translates into CASSQTEAVGKLFF.

This chain joins TRBV2 and TRBJ1-5; 8 nucleotides match TRBD1. CDR1 and CDR2 (germline): SNHLY, FYNNEI. This CDR3 spans 16 amino acids. V was clipped by 3 bases and J by 2 bases; unmatched bases: 6. In DNA, the CDR3 is TGTGCCAGCAGTGATGTTGGGACAGGAGGCAATCAGCCCCAGCATTTT. The encoded protein is CASSDVGTGGNQPQHF.

The chain employs TRBV2 and TRBJ1-2; TRBD1 agrees at 11 bases. The CDR3 length is 14 residues. Germline V gene lookup returns CDR1 SNHLY and CDR2 FYNNEI. V lost 2 bases to trimming and J lost 8 bases; unmatched junction nucleotides: 4. DNA for the CDR3: TGTGCCAGCAGTGAAACCTGGACAGGGGGCGGCTACACCTTC. This codes for CASSETWTGGGYTF.

J is TRBJ2-3 and V is TRBV24-1, with 13 nucleotides matching TRBD2. Germline assignment: CDR1 KGHDR and CDR2 SFDVKD. The CDR3 loop spans 17 amino acids. The V gene end was trimmed by 3 bases and the J gene end by 6 bases; junction bases not matched to a gene: 8. The CDR3 DNA follows: TGTGCCACCAGTGATCCAGGGGGGACTAGCGGGGATGATACGCAGTATTTT. Translating gives CATSDPGGTSGDDTQYF.

The chain employs TRBV30 and TRBJ1-1; TRBD1 matches at 10 bases. CDR1 and CDR2 from the germline V gene are GTSNPN and SVGIG (reference sequence). The CDR3 sequence is 13 residues long. The ends lost 5 bases at V and 3 bases at J; junction bases unmatched: 3. The CDR3 spells CAWGGTGDTEAFF. CDR3 sequence (DNA): TGTGCCTGGGGTGGGACAGGGGACACTGAAGCTTTCTTT.

This chain uses TRBV6-5 with TRBJ1-2; 7 nucleotides align to TRBD1. CDR1 is MNHEY and CDR2 is SVGAGI in the germline V gene. This CDR3 comprises 15 residues. V gave up 5 bases and J gave up 0 bases; unmatched junction bases: 6. For the CDR3, the DNA is TGTGCCAGCAGTAAACGGACAGGTGCTAACTATGGCTACACCTTC. Its protein product is CASSKRTGANYGYTF.

V and J are TRBV10-1 and TRBJ2-4; maybe TRBD1 (5 bases). This CDR3 is built from 12 residues. CDR1 WNHNN and CDR2 SYGVQD come from the germline V gene (reference sequence). Trimming pared 8 bases from V and 3 bases from J, leaving 8 bases between. CDR3 nucleotide sequence: TGCGCCAGCCTGGACATCAAAAACATTCAGTACTTC. It encodes CASLDIKNIQYF.

The rearrangement joins TRBV10-3 to TRBJ2-7, with 10 bases identical to TRBD1. The CDR3 is 14 amino acids. Looked up from germline, CDR1 is ENHRY and CDR2 is SYGVKD. V trimming: 2 bases; J trimming: 6 bases; junction bases outside the gene matches: 4. CDR3 sequence (DNA): TGTGCCATCAGTGAGGGACAGGGGGTTAGCGAGCAGTACTTC. It encodes CAISEGQGVSEQYF.

On this clone itself: The junction departs from the called germline gene at one end, perhaps through a read error. The V gene is TRBV7-7, the J gene TRBJ2-3; 7 positions agree with TRBD2. The CDR3 covers 16 residues. Per the germline V gene, CDR1 is SSHAT and CDR2 is FNYEAQ (reference sequence). CDR3: CASSRYWVREADTQYF. Written as DNA, the CDR3 is TGTGCTAGCAGCCGATATTGGGTTCGGGAGGCAGATACGCAGTATTTT.

The chain uses TRBV11-2 and TRBJ1-4; D is possibly TRBD1 (5 bases). This CDR3 has 15 amino acids. Trimming left V 1 base short and J 3 bases short, with 9 bases between. Germline CDR1 SGHAT, CDR2 FQNNGV. The CDR3 nucleotides read TGTGCCAGCAGCTTAGGGGGCGCGGCTAATGAAAAACTGTTTTTT. This gives the protein CASSLGGAANEKLFF.